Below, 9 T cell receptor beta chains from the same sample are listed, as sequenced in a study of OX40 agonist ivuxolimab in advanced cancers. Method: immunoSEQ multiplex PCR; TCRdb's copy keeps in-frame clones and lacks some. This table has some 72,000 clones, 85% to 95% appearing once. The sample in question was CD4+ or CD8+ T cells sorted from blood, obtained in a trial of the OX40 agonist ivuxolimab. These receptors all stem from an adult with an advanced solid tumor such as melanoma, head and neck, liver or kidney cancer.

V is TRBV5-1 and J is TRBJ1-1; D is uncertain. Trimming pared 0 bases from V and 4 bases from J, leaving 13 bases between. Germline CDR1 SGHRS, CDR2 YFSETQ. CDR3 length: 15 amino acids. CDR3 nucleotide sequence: TGCGCCAGCAGCTTGGCCAGTGTGTGGACCACTGAAGCTTTCTTT. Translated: CASSLASVWTTEAFF.

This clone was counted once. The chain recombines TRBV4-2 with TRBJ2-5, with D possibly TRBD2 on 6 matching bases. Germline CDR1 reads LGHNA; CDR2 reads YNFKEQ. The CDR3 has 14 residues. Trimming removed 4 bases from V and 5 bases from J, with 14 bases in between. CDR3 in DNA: TGTGCCAGCAGCCGCCGGGAGAGAGGCGAGACCCAGTACTTC. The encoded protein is CASSRRERGETQYF.

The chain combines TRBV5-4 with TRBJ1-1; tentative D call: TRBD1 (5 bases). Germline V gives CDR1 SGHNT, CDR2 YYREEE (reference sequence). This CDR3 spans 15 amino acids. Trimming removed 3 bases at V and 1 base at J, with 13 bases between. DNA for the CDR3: TGTGCCAGCAGCTGGGGGGGACTCAAGAACACTGAAGCTTTCTTT. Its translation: CASSWGGLKNTEAFF.

The CDR3 nucleotides are TGTGCCAGCAGCTTAGGGCATTCTTTCTCCTACGAGCAGTACTTC. Amino acid sequence: CASSLGHSFSYEQYF. The rearrangement links TRBV11-3 to TRBJ2-7; D is unresolved. Germline V gene lookup returns CDR1 SGHNT and CDR2 YENEEA. The CDR3 is made up of 15 amino acids. V was clipped by 1 base and J by 0 bases, with 10 bases between them.

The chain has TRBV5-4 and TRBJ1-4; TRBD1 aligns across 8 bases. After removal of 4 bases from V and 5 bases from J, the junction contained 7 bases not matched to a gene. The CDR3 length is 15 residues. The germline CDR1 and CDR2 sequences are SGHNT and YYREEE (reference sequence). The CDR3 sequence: CASSIGQGGNEKLFF. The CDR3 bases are TGTGCCAGCAGCATCGGACAGGGTGGGAATGAAAAACTGTTTTTT.

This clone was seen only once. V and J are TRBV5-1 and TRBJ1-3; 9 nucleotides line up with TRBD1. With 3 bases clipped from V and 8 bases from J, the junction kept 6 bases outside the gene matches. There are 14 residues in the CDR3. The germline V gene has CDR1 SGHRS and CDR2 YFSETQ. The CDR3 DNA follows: TGCGCCAGCAGCTCCACAGGGGGCGGTGACACCATATATTTT. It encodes CASSSTGGGDTIYF.

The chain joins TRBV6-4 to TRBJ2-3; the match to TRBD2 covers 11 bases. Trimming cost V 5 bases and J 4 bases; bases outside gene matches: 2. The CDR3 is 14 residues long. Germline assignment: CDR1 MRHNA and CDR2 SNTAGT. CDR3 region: CASSKLAGADTQYF. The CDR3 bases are TGTGCCAGCAGTAAACTAGCGGGAGCAGATACGCAGTATTTT.

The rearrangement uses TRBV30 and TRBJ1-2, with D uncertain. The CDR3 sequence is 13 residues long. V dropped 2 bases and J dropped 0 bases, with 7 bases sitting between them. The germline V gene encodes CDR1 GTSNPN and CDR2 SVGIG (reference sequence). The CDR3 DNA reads TGTGCCTGGAGTCCCCCGGCTAACTATGGCTACACCTTC. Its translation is CAWSPPANYGYTF.

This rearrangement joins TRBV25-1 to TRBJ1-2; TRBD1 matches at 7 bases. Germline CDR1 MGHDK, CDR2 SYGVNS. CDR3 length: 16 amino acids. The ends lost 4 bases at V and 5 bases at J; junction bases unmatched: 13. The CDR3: CASSAPTGRVPYGYTF. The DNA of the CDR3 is TGTGCCAGCAGTGCGCCGACAGGGCGGGTACCTTATGGCTACACCTTC.